A selection of T cell receptor beta chains follows, all from one sample in a study of T-cell memory formation after mild COVID-19. TCRdb independently ran MiXCR on the 5' RACE reads; one entry per CDR3 protein. The sample shows about 200,000 distinct CDR3 sequences, roughly 10% of them seen only once. The sequenced sample consisted of PBMCs or a T cell subset sorted from them (not recorded which). The receptors derive from a man younger than 30 who had mild COVID-19 (a few samples of this study predate the infection). Cell type and time point are not known. Both conserved end residues are part of each CDR3. The D gene is left open where the match is weak. Clone size is not always given. Where it is, it says once, few, many or a class for expanded clones.

>15|TRBJ2-5|TRBV5-1|TRBD1|NA
TGCGCCAGCAGCTTGTTCGGGACAGGGCAAGAGACCCAGTACTTC
CASSLFGTGQETQYF
>11|TRBJ2-3|TRBV7-2|TRBD2|NA
TGTGCCAGCAGCTTCCGGGGGGCGCAGTATTTT
CASSFRGAQYF
>13|TRBJ1-5|TRBV7-2|NA|few
TGTGCCAGCAGCTTCTGGGTTGACCAGCCCCAGCATTTT
CASSFWVDQPQHF
>14|TRBJ1-1|TRBV6-5|TRBD1|many
TGTGCCAGCATCGGACAGGGGCGCGGGACTGAAGCTTTCTTT
CASIGQGRGTEAFF
>15|TRBJ2-1|TRBV28|TRBD1|few
TGTGCCAGCAGTACAGGGGGGCCCTCCTACAATGAGCAGTTCTTC
CASSTGGPSYNEQFF
>13|TRBJ2-3|TRBV18|NA|few
TGTGCCAGCTCACCACCTACCAGGGATACGCAGTATTTT
CASSPPTRDTQYF
>14|TRBJ2-3|TRBV5-1|NA|many
TGCGCCAGCAGCACGGGACGGGGCACAGATACGCAGTATTTT
CASSTGRGTDTQYF
>12|TRBJ2-7|TRBV5-1|NA|many
TGCGCCAGTAGGGACCTGGTCCACGAGCAGTACTTC
CASRDLVHEQYF
>19|TRBJ2-6|TRBV7-9|NA|few
TGTGCCAGCAGCTTAGGGTTAGGACAGAGGAGCTCTGGGGCCAACGTCCTGACTTTC
CASSLGLGQRSSGANVLTF
>15|TRBJ2-3|TRBV9|TRBD2|few
TGTGCCAGCAGCGTAGCCGGGCGGGGGACAGATACGCAGTATTTT
CASSVAGRGTDTQYF
>14|TRBJ1-5|TRBV4-2|NA|few
TGTGCCAGCAGCCACCAGGGTGAGAATCAGCCCCAGCATTTT
CASSHQGENQPQHF
>14|TRBJ1-5|TRBV5-6|TRBD1|few
TGTGCCAGCAGCCGGACAGGATATAATCAGCCCCAGCATTTT
CASSRTGYNQPQHF
>14|TRBJ1-2|TRBV7-9|TRBD1|NA
TGTGCCAGCAGCTTAGCAGCAGGGGGGTATGGCTACACCTTC
CASSLAAGGYGYTF
>13|TRBJ2-3|TRBV10-1|NA|NA
TGCGCCAGCAGCGCAACAGGGTCAGATACGCAGTATTTT
CASSATGSDTQYF
>14|TRBJ2-7|TRBV29-1|NA|NA
TGCAGCGTTGTGCAGGACAGTACTCGCTACGAGCAGTACTTC
CSVVQDSTRYEQYF
>15|TRBJ2-7|TRBV4-3|NA|NA
TGCGCCAGCAGCCAAGAGGGGACCAGGGGCTACGAGCAGTACTTC
CASSQEGTRGYEQYF
>17|TRBJ2-3|TRBV4-3|NA|many
TGCGCCAGCAGCCGGACGATAACGGCGGGGAATACAGATACGCAGTATTTT
CASSRTITAGNTDTQYF
>14|TRBJ2-3|TRBV20-1|TRBD2|NA
TGCAGTGCAGGGGGTGCGGGGGGGGCAGATACGCAGTATTTT
CSAGGAGGADTQYF
>17|TRBJ2-2|TRBV4-2|NA|NA
TGTGCCAGCAGCCAAGGAGGTGTCTCTACGAACACCGGGGAGCTGTTTTTT
CASSQGGVSTNTGELFF
>12|TRBJ2-2|TRBV2|TRBD1|NA
TGTGCCACCGGGACAGGGCCCGGGGAGCTGTTTTTT
CATGTGPGELFF
>14|TRBJ2-3|TRBV18|NA|many
TGTGCCAGCTCACCACCGGCCAGCACAGATACGCAGTATTTT
CASSPPASTDTQYF
>15|TRBJ2-5|TRBV2|TRBD2|NA
TGTGCCAGCAGAGCGGGGGGGCGTGGAGGGGAGACCCAGTACTTC
CASRAGGRGGETQYF
>15|TRBJ2-3|TRBV7-2|TRBD2|NA
TGTGCCAGCAGCTTCAATAGCGGGGGCCACGATACGCAGTATTTT
CASSFNSGGHDTQYF
>13|TRBJ1-1|TRBV12-3/TRBV12-4|NA|many
TGTGCCAGCAGTCCGGATCAACTCACTGAAGCTTTCTTT
CASSPDQLTEAFF
>14|TRBJ1-1|TRBV5-1|NA|few
TGCGCCAGCAGCCCCACGTTAGGGGCCACTGAAGCTTTCTTT
CASSPTLGATEAFF
>12|TRBJ2-7|TRBV6-1|NA|few
TGTGCCAGCCAAGAGGGGGTTTACGAGCAGTACTTC
CASQEGVYEQYF
>16|TRBJ1-4|TRBV10-2|NA|NA
TGCGCCAGCAGTGAGCGGTGGGGGGCAGCTAATGAAAAACTGTTTTTT
CASSERWGAANEKLFF
>15|TRBJ1-5|TRBV12-3/TRBV12-4|NA|once
TGTGCCAGCGCATCGCCCGGGTGGGGTAATCAGCCCAAGCATTTT
CASASPGWGNQPKHF
>15|TRBJ1-1|TRBV5-1|NA|many
TGCGCCAGCAGCTCCTGGTCCTTGGGCTCCACTGAAGCTTTCTTT
CASSSWSLGSTEAFF
>14|TRBJ2-3|TRBV20-1|NA|NA
TGCAGTGCTAGCCCCCAGGGCATCGCAGATACGCAGTATTTT
CSASPQGIADTQYF
>15|TRBJ1-2|TRBV6-5|NA|NA
TGTGCCAGCAGGGAATTAGGGGGTTCGGACTATGGCTACACCTTC
CASRELGGSDYGYTF
>16|TRBJ1-5|TRBV5-1|TRBD1|many
TGCGCCAGCAGCCCTTCTGGACAGGGGGGCGGTCAGCCCCAGCATTTT
CASSPSGQGGGQPQHF
>13|TRBJ1-2|TRBV3-1|NA|NA
TGTGCCAGCAGCCCTGTAGGGGACGCTGGCTACACCTTC
CASSPVGDAGYTF
>14|TRBJ2-7|TRBV5-1|NA|many
TGCGCCAGCAGCTTGGACAGCGATTCCTACGAGCAGTACTTC
CASSLDSDSYEQYF
>17|TRBJ2-3|TRBV7-9|TRBD2|many
TGTGCCAGCAGCTACTCCGGGACTAGCGGGGTTTGGGATACGCAGTATTTT
CASSYSGTSGVWDTQYF
>12|TRBJ1-2|TRBV3-1|NA|NA
TGTGCCAGCAGCCAAGCGCGGGGCAACTACACCTTC
CASSQARGNYTF
>13|TRBJ2-7|TRBV12-3/TRBV12-4|NA|few
TGTGCCAGCAGTTTACCCGGGACCTACACGCAGTACTTC
CASSLPGTYTQYF
>17|TRBJ2-3|TRBV4-1|TRBD2|few
TGCGCCAGCAGCCAAGCCGCGGCGGGGGTCACCACAGATACGCAGTATTTT
CASSQAAAGVTTDTQYF
>13|TRBJ2-3|TRBV12-3/TRBV12-4|TRBD1|NA
TGTGCCAGCGGGGGACAGACCACAGATACGCAGTATTTT
CASGGQTTDTQYF
>14|TRBJ1-4|TRBV20-1|NA|few
TGCAGTGCTAGAACGGGGACTGGGGCTGAAAAACTGTTTTTT
CSARTGTGAEKLFF
>15|TRBJ2-1|TRBV21-1|NA|few
TGTGCCAGCAGCAAAGAGCCTAGCCTCAGGAATGAGCAGTTCTTC
CASSKEPSLRNEQFF
>12|TRBJ2-3|TRBV5-1|NA|few
TGCGCCAGCAGCCACCCCGGGGATACGCAGTATTTT
CASSHPGDTQYF
>13|TRBJ1-1|TRBV25-1|NA|few
TGTGCCAGCGGGAAACAGGGAGGCACTGAAGCTTTCTTT
CASGKQGGTEAFF
>13|TRBJ2-3|TRBV30|TRBD1|NA
TGTGCCTTGGGACAGGGGGACACAGATACGCAGTATTTT
CALGQGDTDTQYF
>14|TRBJ1-1|TRBV5-1|NA|few
TGCGCCAGCAGCTCGGTTCTGCAAGGAACTGAAGCTTTCTTT
CASSSVLQGTEAFF
>16|TRBJ2-4|TRBV4-1|TRBD2|NA
TGCGCCAGCAGCCAAGGACTAGCCCTAGCCAAAAACATTCAGTACTTC
CASSQGLALAKNIQYF
>11|TRBJ2-7|TRBV7-8|NA|few
TGTGCCAGCAGCCCCATCTACGAGCAGTACTTC
CASSPIYEQYF
>15|TRBJ2-3|TRBV7-2|NA|NA
TGTGCCAGCAGCTTAGTAGTGGGGAGAACAGATACGCAGTATTTT
CASSLVVGRTDTQYF
>13|TRBJ2-7|TRBV20-1|TRBD2|many
TGCAGTGCTGGTCGCGGGGGGGCAGGCGAGCAGTACTTC
CSAGRGGAGEQYF
>14|TRBJ2-4|TRBV12-3/TRBV12-4|NA|many
TGTGCCAGCAGACGCGGACAGGCCAAAAACATTCAGTACTTC
CASRRGQAKNIQYF
>14|TRBJ2-7|TRBV4-3|NA|many
TGCGCCAGCAGCTTTGTGGGGGAGGCCTACGAGCAGTACTTC
CASSFVGEAYEQYF
>17|TRBJ2-2|TRBV4-3|TRBD2|few
TGCGCCAGTTCCCTACAGCCGGGACTAGGGAACACCGGGGAGCTGTTTTTT
CASSLQPGLGNTGELFF
>14|TRBJ1-4|TRBV20-1|NA|few
TGCAGTGCTGCCCCCGGGGAATTGGGTGAAAAACTGTTTTTT
CSAAPGELGEKLFF
>14|TRBJ2-5|TRBV6-5|NA|NA
TGTGCCAGCAGTTACTCGACCGGAAAAGAGACCCAGTACTTC
CASSYSTGKETQYF
>13|TRBJ2-3|TRBV5-4|TRBD2|many
TGTGCCAGCAAGAATAGCGGGGTGGATACGCAGTATTTT
CASKNSGVDTQYF
>14|TRBJ1-2|TRBV4-2|NA|many
TGTGCCAGCAGCCAACCCCGTCCAGACTATGGCTACACCTTC
CASSQPRPDYGYTF
>14|TRBJ2-1|TRBV28|TRBD2|NA
TGTGCCAGCAGCTCGGGACTAGCGGGCAATGAGCAGTTCTTC
CASSSGLAGNEQFF
>11|TRBJ2-5|TRBV7-3|NA|many
TGTGCCAGCAGCCGCGGGGAGACCCAGTACTTC
CASSRGETQYF
>13|TRBJ2-3|TRBV12-3/TRBV12-4|TRBD1|many
TGTGCCAGCAGTCTGGACAGGGGAGATACGCAGTATTTT
CASSLDRGDTQYF